This paragraph reports one TCR beta chain. In the authors' workflow: Amplification of reference gene primers provided the estimated nucleated cell counts. The repertoire was sequenced with immunoSEQ multiplex PCR; TCRdb's copy has only in-frame clones and lacks some. V, J and clone size were drawn from that table, and D and trimming were deduced from the DNA. The table shows around 230,000 clones, with 82% occurring only once. The data were taken from a study of blood T cell repertoires in COVID-19. In the study overall: Samples came from the United States, Italy and Spain, spanning acute and convalescent COVID-19. PBMCs, B-cell-depleted T cells, or T cells were the source of the cDNA or gDNA that made up the material.

The V gene lost 10 bases and the J gene lost 7 bases, with 21 bases spanning the gap. The CDR3 consists of 14 residues. Per the germline V gene, CDR1 is KGHDR and CDR2 is SFDVKD. Individuals drawn from approximately 26 US areas were roughly 18 to 95 years old. The chain joins TRBV24-1 to TRBJ1-2; D possibly corresponds to TRBD1 (5 bases). The sample consisted of PBMCs or T cells enriched from blood (not recorded which). The TCR was taken from a man in his forties who had recovered from COVID-19. The CDR3 sequence: CATADSLNLVGYTF. As DNA, the CDR3 is TGTGCCACGGCCGACAGTCTGAACTTAGTTGGCTACACCTTC.